The 15 T cell receptor beta chains given below trace back to one sample, sequenced in a study of glioma-infiltrating T cells after dendritic cell vaccination. Generated by immunoSEQ multiplex PCR, the TCRdb table keeps only in-frame clones and is missing some. Seen here are about 110,000 clones, roughly 89% observed once, and the top ten hold approximately 2.7%. As for time point: after dendritic cell vaccination, including at tumor progression/relapse. The starting material was blood, obtained after dendritic cell vaccination. All receptors come from a human donor with glioblastoma.

Of note for this clone: Other DNA sequences from this sample encode an identical CDR3 as well. The chain links TRBV20-1 to TRBJ1-2; D ambiguous. This CDR3 contains 11 residues. Per germline, CDR1 DFQATT and CDR2 SNEGSKA (reference sequence). V lost 2 bases and J 4 bases, leaving 5 bases between the germline ends. CDR3 amino acids: CSARSVYGYTF. CDR3 coding DNA: TGCAGTGCTAGATCTGTCTATGGCTACACCTTC.

The chain uses TRBV5-5 and TRBJ1-2; D unresolved. Germline V lookup: CDR1 SGHKS, CDR2 YYEKEE (reference sequence). Trimming removed 4 bases from V and 5 bases from J, with 9 bases in between. This CDR3 has 12 amino acids. This CDR3 reads CASSQVLYGYTF. In DNA, the CDR3 is TGTGCCAGCAGCCAGGTCCTTTATGGCTACACCTTC. Filled out from reference TRBV5-5 and TRBJ1-2, the complete variable domain reads DAGVTQSPTHLIKTRGQQVTLRCSPISGHKSVSWYQQVLGQGPQFIFQYYEKEERGRGNFPDRFSARQFPNYSSELNVNALLLGDSALYLCASSQVLYGYTFGSGTRLTVV.

In this sample, this clone turned up once. The chain uses TRBV28 and TRBJ2-7, with D perhaps matching TRBD1 (9 bases). The V end was cut by 5 bases, the J end by 7 bases, with 18 bases between. The CDR3 extends over 14 amino acids. Germline V lookup: CDR1 MDHEN, CDR2 SYDVKM. The chain's CDR3 is CASSTGTGTREQYF. CDR3 nucleotides: TGTGCCAGCAGTACCGGGACAGGGACTAGGGAGCAGTACTTC.

The chain couples TRBV30 to TRBJ2-7; 13 nucleotides agree with TRBD2. V was pared by 5 bases and J by 6 bases, with 4 bases of the junction left unmatched. CDR1 is GTSNPN, CDR2 SVGIG, per germline (reference sequence). The length of the CDR3 is 13 residues. Written as DNA, the CDR3 is TGTGCCTGGGGACTAGCGGGAGTAGGCGAGCAGTACTTC. Translating gives CAWGLAGVGEQYF.

This rearrangement joins TRBV5-4 to TRBJ2-3; 7 nucleotides line up with TRBD2. The CDR3 consists of 16 residues. Germline trimming cut 2 bases from V and 0 bases from J; bases unmatched to any gene: 6. Germline assignment: CDR1 SGHNT and CDR2 YYREEE (reference sequence). The chain's CDR3 is CASSFPSGESTDTQYF. CDR3 DNA: TGTGCCAGCAGCTTCCCCAGCGGGGAGAGCACAGATACGCAGTATTTT.

The chain joins TRBV5-1 to TRBJ1-1; 10 bases align to TRBD1. Germline CDR1 SGHRS, CDR2 YFSETQ. The CDR3 sequence is 15 residues long. V shed 1 base and J 4 bases; nucleotides not matched to a gene: 4. DNA for the CDR3: TGCGCCAGCAGCTTGATGACAGGGGGCACCACTGAAGCTTTCTTT. Protein: CASSLMTGGTTEAFF.

The chain couples TRBV5-1 to TRBJ2-1; no firm D call. CDR3 length: 15 amino acids. Germline V gives CDR1 SGHRS, CDR2 YFSETQ. The V gene lost 3 bases and the J gene lost 6 bases, with 16 bases spanning the gap. CDR3 residues: CASSSLTGSGNEQFF. The CDR3 DNA reads as TGCGCCAGCAGCTCGCTCACCGGGTCTGGCAATGAGCAGTTCTTC. The full variable domain, its missing parts supplied by reference TRBV5-1 and TRBJ2-1, is KAGVTQTPRYLIKTRGQQVTLSCSPISGHRSVSWYQQTPGQGLQFLFEYFSETQRNKGNFPGRFSGRQFSNSRSEMNVSTLELGDSALYLCASSSLTGSGNEQFFGPGTRLTVL.

In DNA form, the CDR3 reads TGTGCCAGTAGTATCGGACAGGGTTTTTACGAGCAGTACTTC. Translating it yields CASSIGQGFYEQYF. This chain links TRBV19 with TRBJ2-7; 8 bases fit TRBD1. The CDR3 has 14 residues. V lost 3 bases, J lost 4 bases, and 5 bases stayed unmatched. The V gene's germline CDR1 is LNHDA and CDR2 SQIVND (reference sequence).

The chain has TRBV11-2 and TRBJ2-2, with 7 bases fitting TRBD2. V gave up 1 base and J gave up 5 bases; unmatched junction bases: 1. The germline V gene has CDR1 SGHAT and CDR2 FQNNGV. The CDR3 is 14 residues long. CDR3 sequence (DNA): TGTGCCAGCAGCTTAGTGCGGGGGACCGGGGAGCTGTTTTTT. It yields the protein CASSLVRGTGELFF.

The chain combines TRBV5-1 with TRBJ2-4, with 8 nucleotides matching TRBD1. CDR1 and CDR2 (germline): SGHRS, YFSETQ. The CDR3 has 15 amino acids. V lost 2 bases, J lost 6 bases, and 7 bases stayed unmatched. The CDR3 region has the DNA TGCGCCAGCAGCTTAACCCAGGGGGCTGGAAACATTCAGTACTTC. Translated: CASSLTQGAGNIQYF.

Worth noting for this clone: Other DNA sequences in the same sample also yield this CDR3. In nucleotides, the CDR3 is TGCGCCAGCAGCTTGGGGCAGATAAACACCGGGGAGCTGTTTTTT. Amino acid sequence: CASSLGQINTGELFF. The chain has TRBV5-1 and TRBJ2-2; no clear D gene. Germline-derived CDR1 and CDR2 are SGHRS and YFSETQ. V lost 0 bases and J 2 bases, leaving 8 bases between the germline ends. The CDR3 has 15 residues.

The rearrangement links TRBV4-1 to TRBJ2-1; 7 bases line up with TRBD1. Losses at the gene ends were 0 bases for V and 2 bases for J; bases not matched to a gene: 4. CDR3 length: 16 amino acids. The germline V gene has CDR1 MGHRA and CDR2 YSYEKL. The DNA of the CDR3 is TGCGCCAGCAGCCAAGATCCCGACAGGGCCTACAATGAGCAGTTCTTC. It codes for CASSQDPDRAYNEQFF.

The chain couples TRBV6-6 to TRBJ2-7, with D tentatively TRBD2 (5 bases). Germline assignment: CDR1 MNHNY and CDR2 SVGAGI (reference sequence). The CDR3 consists of 15 residues. Between the trimmed V and J ends, which lost 0 bases and 5 bases, there was a span of 14 bases. The CDR3 nucleotides read TGTGCCAGCAGTTACTCGACGGCTAGCTCGGACGAGCAGTACTTC. It specifies CASSYSTASSDEQYF.

The CDR3 loop reads CASSISPYEQYF. The CDR3 DNA reads TGTGCCAGTAGTATATCGCCCTACGAGCAGTACTTC. The rearrangement links TRBV19 to TRBJ2-5; D not certain. The J call may be mistaken, given a closer DNA end match to TRBJ2-7. From germline, CDR1 is LNHDA and CDR2 SQIVND (reference sequence). This CDR3 spans 12 amino acids.

This chain links TRBV2 with TRBJ1-1; D perhaps matches TRBD1 (5 bases). CDR1 and CDR2 from the germline V gene are SNHLY and FYNNEI. Between the trimmed V and J ends, which lost 2 bases and 0 bases, there was a span of 13 bases. The CDR3 consists of 16 residues. CDR3 residues: CASSEHGHSLNTEAFF. The CDR3 DNA is TGTGCCAGCAGTGAACATGGACATAGCTTGAACACTGAAGCTTTCTTT.